The next 20 T cell receptor beta chains were all read from a single sample in a study of T cell changes during pregnancy in multiple sclerosis. The data were produced by immunoSEQ multiplex PCR, yet TCRdb's version contains in-frame clones alone and is incomplete. The data hold over 30,000 clones, with 90% to 95% observed a single time. Specimen: CD4+ T cells from peripheral blood mononuclear cells, collected after pregnancy. The receptors were sampled from a female donor with multiple sclerosis, enrolled in a pregnancy study.

The chain employs TRBV5-4 and TRBJ2-3; no clear D gene. Germline lookup yields CDR1 SGHNT and CDR2 YYREEE (reference sequence). V lost 4 bases to trimming and J lost 0 bases, with 3 bases between them. The CDR3 has 12 amino acids. The CDR3 DNA sequence: TGTGCCAGCAGCCGTAGCACAGATACGCAGTATTTT. Residues: CASSRSTDTQYF.

The rearrangement links TRBV11-2 to TRBJ1-4, with TRBD1 identical over 8 bases. CDR1 and CDR2 (germline): SGHAT, FQNNGV. V lost 1 base to trimming and J lost 5 bases; unmatched junction nucleotides: 0. CDR3 length equals 14 residues. CDR3 sequence (DNA): TGTGCCAGCAGCTTAGGGACAGGGAATGAAAAACTGTTTTTT. Its protein product is CASSLGTGNEKLFF. The full variable domain, with the rest looked up from reference TRBV11-2 and TRBJ1-4, is EAGVAQSPRYKIIEKRQSVAFWCNPISGHATLYWYQQILGQGPKLLIQFQNNGVVDDSQLPKDRFSAERLKGVDSTLKIQPAKLEDSAVYLCASSLGTGNEKLFFGSGTQLSVL.

For the CDR3, the DNA is TGCGCCAGCAGTGAGTTTCAGGGGGCGCGTGGCTACACCTTC. This encodes CASSEFQGARGYTF. V and J are TRBV10-2 and TRBJ1-2; 8 bases map to TRBD1. This CDR3 has 14 residues. Germline V gene sequence: CDR1 WSHSY, CDR2 SAAADI. V lost 1 base and J lost 7; bases outside the gene matches: 5.

The rearrangement joins TRBV18 to TRBJ2-7; a weak D match, TRBD1 (6 bases). The CDR3 is made up of 14 amino acids. V was shortened by 8 bases and J by 5 bases, with 19 bases between the two germline ends. Per the germline V gene, CDR1 is KGHSH and CDR2 is LQKENI. The CDR3 coding sequence is TGTGCCAGCGCAACAGGGTCCGGGAAGGACGAGCAGTACTTC. Its protein product is CASATGSGKDEQYF.

The chain uses TRBV2 and TRBJ2-7; D uncertain. Between the trimmed V and J ends, which lost 6 bases and 7 bases, there was a span of 13 bases. The length of the CDR3 is 12 residues. In germline, CDR1 is SNHLY, CDR2 FYNNEI. The CDR3 nucleotides read TGTGCCAGCAGCGATCCCCAGAGGGAGCAGTACTTC. Protein sequence: CASSDPQREQYF.

The rearrangement links TRBV6-1 to TRBJ2-4; unclear D gene. V was cut by 4 bases and J by 0 bases, with 10 bases left in between. The CDR3 consists of 15 residues. CDR1 and CDR2 from the germline V gene are MNHNS and SASEGT. CDR3 bases: TGTGCCAGCAGTGGCTACGGGTTAGCCAAAAACATTCAGTACTTC. Its protein product is CASSGYGLAKNIQYF.

The chain has TRBV4-2 and TRBJ2-7; 8 nucleotides match TRBD2. The CDR3 extends over 15 amino acids. Germline-derived CDR1 and CDR2 are LGHNA and YNFKEQ. V was clipped by 3 bases and J by 1 base; unmatched bases: 5. CDR3 bases: TGTGCCAGCAGCCAGCGGGGGGACAATTCCTACGAGCAGTACTTC. As protein: CASSQRGDNSYEQYF.

The V gene is TRBV30, the J gene TRBJ1-5; D gene unclear. Trimming left V 3 bases short and J 0 bases short, with 15 bases between. CDR1 and CDR2 (germline): GTSNPN, SVGIG (reference sequence). This CDR3 comprises 16 residues. This CDR3 is CAWRGVFSYSNQPQHF. CDR3 DNA: TGTGCCTGGAGGGGAGTTTTTTCGTATAGCAATCAGCCCCAGCATTTT.

The gene calls are TRBV25-1 and TRBJ2-1, with a weak D call TRBD2 (7 bases). Germline V lookup: CDR1 MGHDK, CDR2 SYGVNS. The CDR3 contains 16 residues. V lost 1 base and J 2 bases, leaving 12 bases between the germline ends. The CDR3, as DNA: TGTGCCAGCAGTGAATCCAGGCGGGGGCCCTACAATGAGCAGTTCTTC. Translated, it gives CASSESRRGPYNEQFF.

The chain employs TRBV25-1 and TRBJ1-2; the match to TRBD1 covers 7 bases. The CDR3 is 13 residues long. V was pared by 5 bases and J by 6 bases, with 6 bases of the junction left unmatched. CDR1 MGHDK and CDR2 SYGVNS come from the germline V gene. CDR3 residues: CASSLDRAHGYTF. CDR3 sequence (DNA): TGTGCCAGCAGTCTCGACAGGGCCCATGGCTACACCTTC.

The genes are TRBV4-1 and TRBJ1-2, with a weak D call TRBD1 (5 bases). V gave up 0 bases and J gave up 5 bases, with 13 bases separating them. Germline CDR1 MGHRA, CDR2 YSYEKL. CDR3 length: 15 residues. CDR3 amino acids: CASSQDRKGRYGYTF. CDR3 coding DNA: TGCGCCAGCAGCCAAGATAGGAAGGGGAGGTATGGCTACACCTTC.

The gene calls are TRBV25-1 and TRBJ2-5; 9 nucleotides line up with TRBD2. Germline V gives CDR1 MGHDK, CDR2 SYGVNS. The ends lost 4 bases at V and 1 base at J; junction bases unmatched: 4. The CDR3 extends over 15 amino acids. The CDR3: CASSALAGAQETQYF. The CDR3 DNA reads as TGTGCCAGCAGTGCATTAGCGGGGGCCCAAGAGACCCAGTACTTC.

J is TRBJ2-4 and V is TRBV18; 7 bases map to TRBD2. Germline V gives CDR1 KGHSH, CDR2 LQKENI. V shed 4 bases and J 5 bases; nucleotides not matched to a gene: 11. The CDR3 extends over 16 amino acids. The CDR3 sequence: CASSQMIAGGENIQYF. As DNA, the CDR3 is TGTGCCAGCTCACAAATGATAGCGGGCGGGGAAAACATTCAGTACTTC.

The chain employs TRBV11-2 and TRBJ2-2, with 8 positions matching TRBD1. Germline loops: CDR1 SGHAT, CDR2 FQNNGV. The V gene end was trimmed by 6 bases and the J gene end by 5 bases; junction bases not matched to a gene: 11. This CDR3 region has 16 residues. The CDR3 DNA reads TGTGCCAGCAGGAGGCTTCGACAGGGGCGGACCGGGGAGCTGTTTTTT. This gives the protein CASRRLRQGRTGELFF.

Here the CDR3 reads CASRGAAPHSPLHF. CDR3 coding DNA: TGTGCCAGCAGAGGGGCAGCGCCCCATTCACCCCTCCACTTT. The gene calls are TRBV6-6 and TRBJ1-6, with a possible D match to TRBD1 (5 bases). Trimming removed 6 bases from V and 8 bases from J, with 14 bases in between. The germline V gene has CDR1 MNHNY and CDR2 SVGAGI (reference sequence). The CDR3 extends over 14 amino acids.

The gene calls are TRBV27 and TRBJ1-2, with 9 bases fitting TRBD1. Germline trimming cut 3 bases from V and 6 bases from J; bases unmatched to any gene: 5. The CDR3 covers 14 residues. Germline V lookup: CDR1 MNHEY, CDR2 SMNVEV (reference sequence). Here the CDR3 DNA reads TGTGCCAGCAGTTTCGGGACAGGGATAGATGGCTACACCTTC. It specifies CASSFGTGIDGYTF.

The gene calls are TRBV7-9 and TRBJ1-3; no definite D call. V lost 3 bases and J 2 bases, leaving 8 bases between the germline ends. This CDR3 has 14 amino acids. Germline V gene lookup returns CDR1 SEHNR and CDR2 FQNEAQ (reference sequence). CDR3 loop: CASSFRGTGNTIYF. The DNA of the CDR3 is TGTGCCAGCAGCTTTCGAGGGACTGGAAACACCATATATTTT.

This chain links TRBV9 with TRBJ2-2; D unclear. Trimming took off 4 bases at V and 6 bases at J, with 10 bases between the two ends. The germline V gene has CDR1 SGDLS and CDR2 YYNGEE. The CDR3 runs to 13 residues. The CDR3 nucleotides read TGTGCCAGCAGCTCCCGGTTAGCCGGGGAGCTGTTTTTT. It codes for CASSSRLAGELFF. The full variable domain, completed using reference TRBV9 and TRBJ2-2, is DSGVTQTPKHLITATGQRVTLRCSPRSGDLSVYWYQQSLDQGLQFLIQYYNGEERAKGNILERFSAQQFPDLHSELNLSSLELGDSALYFCASSSRLAGELFFGEGSRLTVL.

The V call is TRBV7-6, the J call TRBJ1-3; no firm D call. The CDR3 is 13 residues long. The V end was cut by 2 bases, the J end by 6 bases, with 8 bases between. Germline assignment: CDR1 SGHVS and CDR2 FNYEAQ. DNA of the CDR3: TGTGCCAGCAGCTTAAGCATCCAAAACACCATATATTTT. It codes for CASSLSIQNTIYF.

Only a few counts were recorded for this clone. The chain links TRBV6-4 to TRBJ2-1; the match to TRBD2 covers 13 bases. V shed 5 bases and J 4 bases; nucleotides not matched to a gene: 2. This CDR3 comprises 15 residues. Per germline, CDR1 MRHNA and CDR2 SNTAGT. In DNA form, the CDR3 reads TGTGCCAGCAGTCTGACTAGCGGGGGGTACAATGAGCAGTTCTTC. This translates into CASSLTSGGYNEQFF.